This TCR beta chain was identified during a study of T cell responses to AZD1222 COVID-19 vaccine. Deletions cut 8 bases from V and 2 bases from J, with 22 bases between. The CDR3 is 17 residues long. Germline loops: CDR1 MDHEN, CDR2 SYDVKM. TCRdb keeps only in-frame clones here, not all; method: immunoSEQ multiplex PCR. The sample holds about 180,000 clones, roughly 94% seen once. This specimen consisted of peripheral blood, obtained 28 days after the second AZD1222 dose. This sequence joins TRBV28 and TRBJ1-5; maybe TRBD1 (5 bases). The sequence came from an adult who received the AZD1222 COVID-19 vaccine. CDR3 bases: TGTGCCAGCCTTTTGGCTACAGTGGGGGTGGGCAATCAGCCCCAGCATTTT. It is translated as CASLLATVGVGNQPQHF.